The TCR beta chain described here comes from a study of early T cells in non-severe SARS-CoV-2 infection. Whole-study context: Chains were not paired, and sequencing was done on bulk RNA from unsorted whole blood.

The V and J ends lost 2 bases and 4 bases respectively, with 15 bases between them. Germline CDR1 reads SGHNT; CDR2 reads YENEEA. This CDR3 has 16 amino acids. Each cDNA molecule carried a unique molecular identifier. Each CDR3 protein is one row after TCRdb ran MiXCR on the 5' RACE reads. The sample has roughly 40,000 distinct CDR3 sequences, 5.5% to 7% seen once. This clonotype was detected many times. Its antigen is unidentified. Study conclusions and caveats: Matching results from VDJdb favored anti-spike CD8 responses, leaving private and CD4 specificities undetected.

The source of this sequence is an adult who was a healthcare worker with PCR-confirmed SARS-CoV-2 infection or an uninfected control (not recorded which). Sequencing was carried out using whole blood. V is TRBV11-3 and J is TRBJ2-1, with a weak D call TRBD2 (6 bases). The CDR3 reads CASSLSTSSYYNEQFF. As DNA, the CDR3 is TGTGCCAGCAGCTTATCCACTAGCTCATATTACAATGAGCAGTTCTTC.